This T cell receptor (beta chain) was sequenced during a study of cytomegalovirus exposure and HLA in healthy donors. The PCR ran on 60 Vbeta and 13 Jbeta primers. The repertoire was sequenced with immunoSEQ multiplex PCR; TCRdb's copy has only in-frame clones and lacks some. Here the sample spans roughly 140,000 clones, 60% to 80% being singletons. The CDR3 runs 18 residues. From germline, CDR1 is SGHTA and CDR2 FQGNSA. With 3 bases clipped from V and 1 base from J, the junction kept 9 bases outside the gene matches. About this clone itself: Antigen: not known.

Findings and caveats of the study: Researchers reported in a later analysis that a missense DCLRE1C variant was tied to TCR beta V- and J-gene trimming.

The sample consisted of PBMCs. The receptor was derived from a woman aged 40 to 55 in good health and CMV-seropositive. V usage is TRBV7-2 and J usage is TRBJ2-6, with TRBD2 matching 7 bases. CDR3 protein: CASSFRSGGASGANVLTF. CDR3 DNA sequence: TGTGCCAGCAGCTTTCGGTCGGGGGGAGCGTCTGGGGCCAACGTCCTGACTTTC.